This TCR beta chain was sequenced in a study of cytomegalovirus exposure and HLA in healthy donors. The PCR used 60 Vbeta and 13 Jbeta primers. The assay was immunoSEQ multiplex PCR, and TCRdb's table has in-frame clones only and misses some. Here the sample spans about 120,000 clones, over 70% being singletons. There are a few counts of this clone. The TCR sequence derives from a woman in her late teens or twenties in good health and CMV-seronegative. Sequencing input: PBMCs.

The CDR3 spells CASSFGVWQGLSDYGYTF. The CDR3 coding sequence is TGTGCCAGCAGCTTCGGAGTATGGCAGGGTCTATCGGACTATGGCTACACCTTC. This chain uses TRBV5-6 with TRBJ1-2; weak D call: TRBD1 (5 bases). CDR1 SGHDT and CDR2 YYEEEE come from the germline V gene. The CDR3 runs 18 residues. Trimming removed 2 bases at V and 3 bases at J, with 23 bases between.